A selection of T cell receptor beta chains follows, all from one sample in a study of T cell responses to AZD1222 COVID-19 vaccine. Libraries were prepared by immunoSEQ multiplex PCR; TCRdb keeps only in-frame clonotypes and omits some of them. The sample contains roughly 140,000 clones, around 88% of which appear only once. Sample: peripheral blood, taken on day 0 of AZD1222 vaccination. The receptors stem from an adult in good health. The CDR3 runs from the conserved cysteine through the conserved F or W. Size is omitted from some rows. Given values are once, few, many or a class for expanded clones.

V: TRBV9; size: once; J: TRBJ2-5; CDR3: CASSVEGTIGETQYF
V: TRBV7-2; size: NA; J: TRBJ2-7; CDR3: CASSPPGPYEQYF
V: TRBV5-1; size: once; J: TRBJ1-2; CDR3: CASSLAARSYGYTF
V: TRBV9; size: NA; J: TRBJ1-1; CDR3: CASSPAGQGGTEAFF
V: TRBV7-9; size: NA; J: TRBJ2-2; CDR3: CASAGGGTGELFF
V: TRBV29-1; size: NA; J: TRBJ2-4; CDR3: CSVEGTVSDSENIQYF
V: TRBV5-1; size: NA; J: TRBJ2-1; CDR3: CASSLSIEQFF
V: TRBV24-1; size: NA; J: TRBJ2-5; CDR3: CATPPQADSQETQYF
V: TRBV7-6; size: NA; J: TRBJ2-7; CDR3: CASSLGTSGTHSYEQYF
V: TRBV4-3; size: NA; J: TRBJ1-1; CDR3: CASSQDLYGATEAFF